This entry features one T cell receptor (beta chain) sequence. No antigen is known for it. No base quality information exists; no much larger clone differs at one position. TCRbeta CDR3 regions were amplified from genomic DNA using the immunoSEQ Assay, a bias-controlled multiplex PCR. Under the source paper's analysis protocol: The number of nucleated cells in each sample was estimated from the amplification of reference gene primers within the assay. Sequence reads were collapsed and filtered to measure the absolute abundance of every unique TCRbeta CDR3 rearrangement. For each sample, productive Simpson clonality was calculated as the square root of Simpson's diversity index over productive rearrangements. In its TCRdb copy, this immuneACCESS table keeps in-frame sequences only and misses some clones. Where compared with another copy, unresolved V genes explain less than half of these, and the others have no known cause. The V and J calls and clone size are taken from that table; D and trimming were inferred from the DNA. The sample table contains over 110,000 clones; only one count was recorded for 79% of them. The leading ten clones occupy approximately 3.5% of the sample.

These data belong to a study of blood T cell repertoires in COVID-19 (dated by TCRdb to the early 2020s). About the full investigation: Samples from collaborators originated in the United States, Italy and Spain and spanned both the acute and convalescent phases of COVID-19. The material from the prospective study consisted of cDNA or gDNA derived from T cells, B-cell-depleted T cells, or PBMCs. Deeply sampled blood TCRbeta repertoires from subjects exposed to, actively infected with, or recovered from COVID-19 were included in the dataset. A freely available public database, intended as a resource for researchers studying the immune response to SARS-CoV-2, is where the repertoires were released. Samples came from the ongoing ImmuneRACE study (first 160 participants) plus 1,254 subjects from 6 global collaborators. Sample metadata almost always included a de-identified subject ID, COVID-19 status, age in years and sex. Where available, HLA class I and class II types were obtained from metadata supplied by the sample provider rather than from assay-based typing. Findings and caveats that apply to the study as a whole: How much clinical and demographic metadata was included differed by source and by participant, and the metadata was provided uncurated.

Collaborating institutions collected whole blood in K2EDTA tubes following their own protocols. For TCRbeta analysis, collaborator samples were shipped as frozen whole blood, as isolated PBMCs, or as DNA extracted from either sample type. Relative to germline, V is 3 bases shorter and J is 7 bases shorter, with 16 bases between their ends. Counted from cysteine to phenylalanine, this CDR3 has 15 amino acids. CDR3 DNA is the only sequence kept; it has 45 bases, read in frame from the first base. The CDR1 and CDR2 encoded by the germline V gene are SGDLS and YYNGEE. The sample was peripheral blood. This chain is built from TRBV9 and TRBJ1-4, with TRBD1 as a weak D call on 6 bases. This clonotype originated in a man aged 60 to 69 with acute or convalescent COVID-19. The CDR3 loop reads CASSAGGGMGEKLFF. The nucleotide sequence is given as TGTGCCAGCAGCGCCGGTGGGGGCATGGGTGAAAAACTGTTTTTT.